This TCR beta chain stems from a study of blood T cell repertoires in COVID-19. Study-wide context: Italy, Spain and the United States were the sources of the convalescent and acute COVID-19 samples. In each case, the material was cDNA or gDNA derived from T cells, B-cell-depleted T cells, or PBMCs.

In the source study's methods: Amplification of reference gene primers provided the estimated nucleated cell counts. Measured with immunoSEQ multiplex PCR; TCRdb has only the in-frame clones, and not every one. The V and J calls and clone size are taken from that table; D and trimming were inferred from the DNA. The table lists a few hundred thousand clones, roughly 87% of them singletons. V trimming: 4 bases; J trimming: 6 bases; junction bases outside the gene matches: 21. CDR1 SGHNT and CDR2 YYREEE come from the germline V gene (reference sequence). This CDR3 spans 19 amino acids. The V call is TRBV5-4, the J call TRBJ2-7; 11 bases are shared with TRBD2. Sample: peripheral blood. This TCR came from a man between 18 and 29 years old with active or convalescent COVID-19. The CDR3 nucleotides are TGTGCCAGCAGCCGGCTGGGGCTAGCGGGAGGTAAAACGGTCTCCGAGCAGTACTTC. This codes for CASSRLGLAGGKTVSEQYF.